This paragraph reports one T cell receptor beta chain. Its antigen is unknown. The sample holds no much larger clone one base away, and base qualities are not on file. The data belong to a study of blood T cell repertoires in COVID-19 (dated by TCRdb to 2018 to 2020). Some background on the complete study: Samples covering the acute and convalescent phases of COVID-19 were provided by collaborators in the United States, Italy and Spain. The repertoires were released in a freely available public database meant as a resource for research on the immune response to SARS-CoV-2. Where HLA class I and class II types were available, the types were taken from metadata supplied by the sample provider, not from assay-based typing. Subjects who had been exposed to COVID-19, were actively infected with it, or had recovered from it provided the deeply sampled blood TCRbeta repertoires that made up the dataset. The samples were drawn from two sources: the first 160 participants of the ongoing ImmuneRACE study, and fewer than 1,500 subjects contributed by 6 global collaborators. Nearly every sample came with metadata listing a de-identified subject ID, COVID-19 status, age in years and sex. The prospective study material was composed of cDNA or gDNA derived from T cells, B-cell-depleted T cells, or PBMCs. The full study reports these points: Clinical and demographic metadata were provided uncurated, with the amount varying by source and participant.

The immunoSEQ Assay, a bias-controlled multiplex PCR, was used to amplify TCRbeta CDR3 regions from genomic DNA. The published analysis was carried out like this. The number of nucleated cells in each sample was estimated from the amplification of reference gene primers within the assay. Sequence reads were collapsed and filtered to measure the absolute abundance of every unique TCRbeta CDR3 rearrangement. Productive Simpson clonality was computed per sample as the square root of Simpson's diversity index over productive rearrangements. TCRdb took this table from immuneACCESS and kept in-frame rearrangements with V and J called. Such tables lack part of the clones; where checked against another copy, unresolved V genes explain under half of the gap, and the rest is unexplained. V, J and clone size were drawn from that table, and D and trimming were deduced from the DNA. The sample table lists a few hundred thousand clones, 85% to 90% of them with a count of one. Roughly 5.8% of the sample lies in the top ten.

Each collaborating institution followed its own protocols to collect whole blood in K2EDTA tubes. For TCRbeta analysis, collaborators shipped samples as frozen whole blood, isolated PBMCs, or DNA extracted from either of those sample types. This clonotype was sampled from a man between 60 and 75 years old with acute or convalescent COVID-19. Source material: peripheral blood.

The DNA reads as follows: TGTGCCAGCAGCTTAGGTATACAGGATTTAAAAGCTTTCTTT. The encoded protein is CASSLGIQDLKAFF. The chain uses TRBV7-6 and TRBJ1-1; perhaps TRBD1 is the D gene, with 5 bases matching. The trim is 1 base for V and 9 bases for J, with a gap of 15 bases between the germline ends. Based on the germline V gene, the CDR1 and CDR2 sequences are SGHVS and FNYEAQ. The CDR3 measures 14 amino acids from cysteine to phenylalanine. Only the CDR3 DNA stays, 42 bases, in frame from base 1.